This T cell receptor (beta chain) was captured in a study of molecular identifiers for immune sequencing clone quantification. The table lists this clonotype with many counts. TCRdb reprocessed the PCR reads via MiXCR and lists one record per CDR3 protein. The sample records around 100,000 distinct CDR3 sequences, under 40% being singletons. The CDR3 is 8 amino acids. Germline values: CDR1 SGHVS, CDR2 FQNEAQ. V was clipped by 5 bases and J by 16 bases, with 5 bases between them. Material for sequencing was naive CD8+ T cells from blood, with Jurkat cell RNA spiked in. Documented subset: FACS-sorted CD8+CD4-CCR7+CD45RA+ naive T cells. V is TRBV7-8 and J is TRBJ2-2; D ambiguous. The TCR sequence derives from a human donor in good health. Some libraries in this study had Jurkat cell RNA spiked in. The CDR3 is CASSPPFF. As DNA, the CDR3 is TGTGCCAGCAGCCCTCCGTTTTTT.